The 28 T cell receptor beta chains below all came from one sample that was sequenced in a study of cytomegalovirus exposure and HLA in healthy donors. The PCR made use of 60 Vbeta and 13 Jbeta primers. Measured with immunoSEQ multiplex PCR; TCRdb has only the in-frame clones, and not every one. The sample lists around 140,000 clones; over 60% were seen once. The sample comprised PBMCs. The origin of the receptors is a young woman in good health and CMV-seronegative.

The V call is TRBV7-2, the J call TRBJ2-5, with 10 bases aligning to TRBD2. The CDR3 is 17 amino acids. Germline lookup yields CDR1 SGHTA and CDR2 FQGNSA. After removal of 5 bases from V and 5 bases from J, the junction contained 14 bases not matched to a gene. CDR3 amino acids: CASSRPIAGGSQETQYF. In DNA form, the CDR3 reads TGTGCCAGCAGCCGCCCCATAGCGGGGGGTTCGCAGGAGACCCAGTACTTC.

V gene TRBV10-1 combines with J gene TRBJ2-7; 13 nucleotides align to TRBD2. The CDR3 runs 14 residues. Germline loops: CDR1 WNHNN, CDR2 SYGVQD (reference sequence). DNA of the CDR3: TGCGCCACGAATTCGGGGACTAGCGGGAACGAGCAGTGCGTC. Translated, it gives CATNSGTSGNEQCV.

The rearrangement links TRBV9 to TRBJ1-3; D call uncertain. The CDR3 runs to 14 residues. The germline V and J ends were trimmed by 0 bases and 4 bases, with 8 bases remaining between them. Germline V CDR1 and CDR2: SGDLS, YYNGEE. The CDR3 DNA follows: TGTGCCAGCAGCGTAGCCGGGGTAGGAAACACCATATATTTT. Translated, it gives CASSVAGVGNTIYF.

The gene calls are TRBV10-3 and TRBJ2-7, with 12 bases aligning to TRBD2. The V segment lost 2 bases and the J segment 0 bases; nucleotides outside the gene matches: 5. The germline V gene has CDR1 ENHRY and CDR2 SYGVKD. This CDR3 comprises 17 residues. The CDR3 DNA reads as TGTGCCATCAGTGAGGCAGGGACTAGCGGGCCCTCCTACGAGCAGTACGTC. This gives the protein CAISEAGTSGPSYEQYV.

V and J are TRBV5-1 and TRBJ2-3, with 13 bases lining up with TRBD2. Germline trimming cut 0 bases from V and 7 bases from J; bases unmatched to any gene: 2. Germline values: CDR1 SGHRS, CDR2 YFSETQ. CDR3 length equals 15 residues. The CDR3 DNA is TGCGCCAGCAGCTTGGGGACTAGCGGGGGAAATACGCAGTATTTT. This encodes CASSLGTSGGNTQYF.

The genes are TRBV19 and TRBJ1-2, with unresolved D. The CDR3 has 14 amino acids. Trimming shortened V by 5 bases and J by 4 bases, and 14 bases separated the two germline ends. Germline CDR1 reads LNHDA; CDR2 reads SQIVND (reference sequence). In nucleotides, the CDR3 is TGTGCCAGTAGTCTCCGCGCGGTACTCTATGGCTACACCTTC. Translated, it gives CASSLRAVLYGYTF.

This clone was seen just once. The V gene is TRBV6-1, the J gene TRBJ1-5; 7 bases match TRBD1. The CDR3 has 18 residues. V dropped 0 bases and J dropped 5; count of bases not matched to a gene: 13. From germline, CDR1 is MNHNS and CDR2 SASEGT. CDR3 sequence (DNA): TGTGCCAGCAGTGAAGCGCTGTTCGGACAGGTCGGCTATCAGCCCCAGCATTTT. Its translation is CASSEALFGQVGYQPQHF.

The chain carries TRBV5-1 and TRBJ2-1, with TRBD1 matching 7 bases. Germline-derived CDR1 and CDR2 are SGHRS and YFSETQ. CDR3 size: 15 residues. Trimming at V came to 0 bases and at J to 4 bases, leaving 4 bases not matched to a gene. CDR3 nucleotide sequence: TGCGCCAGCAGCTTGGGGACAGGAGATTACAATGAGCAGTTCTTC. As protein: CASSLGTGDYNEQFF.

V usage is TRBV19 and J usage is TRBJ2-1; TRBD1 is a possible D gene (5 bases). The CDR3 is made up of 15 amino acids. CDR1 is LNHDA and CDR2 is SQIVND in the germline V gene (reference sequence). V gave up 3 bases and J gave up 2 bases, with 11 bases separating them. Written as DNA, the CDR3 is TGTGCCAGTAGTATGGCAGGGTACGCCTACAATGAGCAGTTCTTC. Its protein is CASSMAGYAYNEQFF.

About this clone itself: Relative to the germline gene, one junction end is altered; a read error may explain this. The chain carries TRBV4-3 and TRBJ1-2; 8 bases are shared with TRBD1. Germline V lookup: CDR1 LGHNA, CDR2 YSLEER. This CDR3 has 16 residues. This CDR3 is CAGSQDPGTGPHGYTF. The DNA of the CDR3 is TGCGCCGGCAGCCAAGACCCTGGGACAGGCCCACATGGCTACACCTTC.

This sequence joins TRBV5-1 and TRBJ2-2, with 10 bases fitting TRBD1. The CDR3 totals 19 residues. After removal of 5 bases from V and 4 bases from J, the junction contained 17 bases not matched to a gene. CDR1 and CDR2 (germline): SGHRS, YFSETQ. The CDR3 here is CASSRALNSGTGATGELFF. For the CDR3, the DNA is TGCGCCAGCAGTCGGGCCCTAAACTCCGGGACAGGGGCCACCGGGGAGCTGTTTTTT.

J is TRBJ1-1 and V is TRBV7-6, with D uncertain. V was cut by 1 base and J by 6 bases, with 6 bases left in between. CDR1 and CDR2 (germline): SGHVS, FNYEAQ. The CDR3 spans 12 residues. The CDR3 DNA reads TGTGCCAGCAGCTTAGAGGGAGCTGAAGCTTTCTTT. This gives the protein CASSLEGAEAFF.

The chain joins TRBV15 to TRBJ1-3, with 9 nucleotides matching TRBD1. This CDR3 spans 18 amino acids. The germline V gene has CDR1 LNHNV and CDR2 YYDKDF (reference sequence). V lost 0 bases to trimming and J lost 3 bases; unmatched junction nucleotides: 9. The CDR3 here is CATSRDDLRTGVGNTIYF. The CDR3 nucleotides are TGTGCCACCAGCAGAGATGATTTGAGGACAGGGGTTGGAAACACCATATATTTT.

This clone was detected only once. The chain employs TRBV6-5 and TRBJ1-2; tentatively, D is TRBD1 (6 bases). Trimming cost V 5 bases and J 1 base, with 11 bases left between them. CDR3 length: 14 amino acids. Germline CDR1 MNHEY, CDR2 SVGAGI. Here the CDR3 DNA reads TGTGCCAGCAGTGTTGACAGGCGTAACTATGGCTACACCTTC. This gives the protein CASSVDRRNYGYTF.

J is TRBJ2-3 and V is TRBV6-1, with 9 bases aligning to TRBD2. J was trimmed by 6 bases and V by 6 bases; bases with no gene match: 7. The CDR3 extends over 14 amino acids. CDR1 and CDR2 (germline): MNHNS, SASEGT. DNA of the CDR3: TGTGCCAGCAGGGGCGGGAGGGCTTGGGATACGCAGTATTTT. Its translation: CASRGGRAWDTQYF.

This rearrangement joins TRBV7-9 to TRBJ1-1; tentative D call: TRBD1 (5 bases). The CDR3 runs 11 residues. Germline CDR1 and CDR2: SEHNR and FQNEAQ (reference sequence). The V and J ends lost 8 bases and 5 bases respectively, with 9 bases between them. As DNA, the CDR3 is TGTGCCAGCGTCGGGGGAACTGAAGCTTTCTTT. This gives the protein CASVGGTEAFF.

The genes are TRBV28 and TRBJ1-1; 7 bases agree with TRBD1. The V gene's germline CDR1 is MDHEN and CDR2 SYDVKM. Trimming cost V 1 base and J 3 bases; bases outside gene matches: 2. The CDR3 loop spans 14 amino acids. CDR3 bases: TGTGCCAGCAGTTTATCCAGGGGGTACACTGAAGCTTTCTTT. As protein: CASSLSRGYTEAFF.

The chain uses TRBV2 and TRBJ1-4; D gene unclear. CDR1 is SNHLY and CDR2 is FYNNEI in the germline V gene. V lost 4 bases and J 8 bases, leaving 14 bases between the germline ends. This CDR3 region has 14 residues. CDR3: CASSVSRWEEKLFF. The CDR3 nucleotides are TGTGCCAGCAGTGTTTCCCGATGGGAGGAAAAACTGTTTTTT.

The V gene is TRBV6-1, the J gene TRBJ1-1; D is uncertain. V lost 8 bases and J 1 base, leaving 14 bases between the germline ends. Germline CDR1 and CDR2: MNHNS and SASEGT. This CDR3 is built from 14 residues. CDR3: CASSLSPRNTEAFF. As DNA, the CDR3 is TGTGCCAGCTCCCTGAGTCCGAGGAACACTGAAGCTTTCTTT.

The gene calls are TRBV9 and TRBJ2-1; 9 bases line up with TRBD2. The CDR3 has 16 residues. Germline values: CDR1 SGDLS, CDR2 YYNGEE. J lost 2 bases, V lost 0 bases, and 3 bases had no gene match. The CDR3: CASSVEGGRAYNEQFF. In DNA form, the CDR3 reads TGTGCCAGCAGCGTAGAGGGCGGGAGGGCCTACAATGAGCAGTTCTTC.

The J gene is TRBJ2-7, the V gene TRBV11-2; 9 nucleotides agree with TRBD1. V was pared by 5 bases and J by 3 bases, with 17 bases of the junction left unmatched. The germline gives CDR1 SGHAT, CDR2 FQNNGV. This CDR3 comprises 18 residues. The CDR3 is CASSTGQGGGFGVYEQYV. CDR3 coding DNA: TGTGCCAGCAGCACGGGACAGGGAGGAGGTTTTGGGGTCTACGAGCAGTACGTC.

This clone was seen only a few times. The genes are TRBV27 and TRBJ1-5, with D tentatively TRBD1 (6 bases). The CDR3 sequence is 16 residues long. Germline CDR1 is MNHEY and CDR2 is SMNVEV (reference sequence). With 4 bases removed from V and 0 bases from J, the gap between germline ends came to 13 bases. In nucleotides, the CDR3 is TGTGCCAGCAGTTCCAGCTGGGGGCCTAGCAATCAGCCCCAGCATTTT. This gives the protein CASSSSWGPSNQPQHF.

The J gene is TRBJ1-6, the V gene TRBV6-5; 8 bases match TRBD1. Germline V gene sequence: CDR1 MNHEY, CDR2 SVGAGI. The CDR3 runs 13 residues. Trimming removed 8 bases from V and 9 bases from J; junction bases left unmatched: 6. This CDR3 is CASRDRGSSPLHF. CDR3 in DNA: TGTGCCAGCCGAGACAGGGGATCTTCACCCCTCCACTTT.

This chain links TRBV27 with TRBJ2-7; the D is unclear. Germline V gives CDR1 MNHEY, CDR2 SMNVEV (reference sequence). The CDR3 runs to 12 residues. Trimming pared 6 bases from V and 0 bases from J, leaving 6 bases between. The DNA for the CDR3 is TGTGCCAGCAGGACAATCTCCTACGAGCAGTACTTC. Translated: CASRTISYEQYF.

The V and J genes are TRBV14 and TRBJ1-1, with D possibly being TRBD1 (6 bases). The CDR3 spans 14 residues. From germline, CDR1 is SGHDN and CDR2 FVKESK. Between the trimmed V and J ends, which lost 4 bases and 4 bases, there was a span of 13 bases. CDR3 residues: CASSLLMGATEAFF. CDR3 bases: TGTGCCAGCAGCCTACTGATGGGGGCCACTGAAGCTTTCTTT. Full variable domain (missing parts from reference TRBV14 and TRBJ1-1): EAGVTQFPSHSVIEKGQTVTLRCDPISGHDNLYWYRRVMGKEIKFLLHFVKESKQDESGMPNNRFLAERTGGTYSTLKVQPAELEDSGVYFCASSLLMGATEAFFGQGTRLTVV.

The CDR3 sequence is CASSGGLARQGDTQYF. Here the CDR3 DNA reads TGTGCCAGCAGCGGTGGGCTGGCTCGGCAGGGCGATACGCAGTATTTT. The V and J genes are TRBV4-2 and TRBJ2-3, with D perhaps TRBD1 (5 bases). CDR1 is LGHNA and CDR2 is YNFKEQ in the germline V gene. V was cut by 5 bases and J by 6 bases, with 21 bases left in between. This CDR3 contains 16 residues.

The table lists this clone with a few counts. The chain couples TRBV6-5 to TRBJ1-6; D call uncertain. The CDR3 is 13 amino acids. CDR1 is MNHEY and CDR2 is SVGAGI in the germline V gene. Deletions cut 5 bases from V and 11 bases from J, with 13 bases between. The CDR3 bases are TGTGCCAGCAGTCTCACACACCTTGCACCCCTCCACTTT. It specifies CASSLTHLAPLHF.

The chain links TRBV4-1 to TRBJ1-1; TRBD1 aligns across 8 bases. Germline V gene sequence: CDR1 MGHRA, CDR2 YSYEKL. The CDR3 has 16 amino acids. Losses at the gene ends were 3 bases for V and 10 bases for J; bases not matched to a gene: 16. CDR3 nucleotides: TGCGCCAGCAGCCAGCCTAATTTGGGCGGACAGGGAATAGCTTTCTTT. It translates to CASSQPNLGGQGIAFF.